This TCR beta chain appears in the sequencing data of a study of radiation and T cells in renal cell carcinoma. General study findings and limits: From baseline, blood top tumor clonotypes peaked at 2 weeks post-radiation. Pretreatment tumor biopsies were lacking, so baseline clonotypes are unknown.

The time point denotes: baseline pretreatment blood. As to treatment: 15 Gy SBRT to primary tumor, nephrectomy 4 weeks later. Sequencing was performed with immunoSEQ multiplex PCR; in TCRdb, only in-frame clones are kept and a portion is missing. Of some 100,000 clones in the sample, 82% are singletons; the top ten hold roughly 6.8%. The ends were cut back, 5 bases at V and 1 base at J, with 7 bases in the middle. Germline assignment: CDR1 SGHTA and CDR2 FQGNSA. This CDR3 contains 13 residues. On this clone: The antigen is undetermined.

V usage is TRBV7-2 and J usage is TRBJ2-3, with D tentatively TRBD1 or TRBD2 (5 bases each). The sequences come from blood, collected from a patient whose treatment included radiotherapy and nephrectomy. The clonotype originates from a man in his 60s with renal cell carcinoma. The chain's CDR3 is CASSRGGTDTQYF. The DNA for the CDR3 is TGTGCCAGCAGCAGAGGGGGCACAGATACGCAGTATTTT. The full variable domain, completed using reference TRBV7-2 and TRBJ2-3, is GAGVSQSPSNKVTEKGKDVELRCDPISGHTALYWYRQSLGQGLEFLIYFQGNSAPDKSGLPSDRFSAERTGGSVSTLTIQRTQQEDSAVYLCASSRGGTDTQYFGPGTRLTVL.